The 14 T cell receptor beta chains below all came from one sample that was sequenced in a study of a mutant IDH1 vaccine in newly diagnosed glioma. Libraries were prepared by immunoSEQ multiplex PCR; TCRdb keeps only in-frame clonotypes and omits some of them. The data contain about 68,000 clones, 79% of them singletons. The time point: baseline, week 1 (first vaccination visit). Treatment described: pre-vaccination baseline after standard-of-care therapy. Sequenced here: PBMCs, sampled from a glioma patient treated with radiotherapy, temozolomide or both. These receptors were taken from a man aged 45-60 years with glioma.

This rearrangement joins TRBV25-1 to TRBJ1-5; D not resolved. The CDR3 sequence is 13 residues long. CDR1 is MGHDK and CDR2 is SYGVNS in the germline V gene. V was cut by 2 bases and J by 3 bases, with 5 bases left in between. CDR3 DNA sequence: TGTGCCAGCAGTGAAGGGGACAATCAGCCCCAGCATTTT. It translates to CASSEGDNQPQHF.

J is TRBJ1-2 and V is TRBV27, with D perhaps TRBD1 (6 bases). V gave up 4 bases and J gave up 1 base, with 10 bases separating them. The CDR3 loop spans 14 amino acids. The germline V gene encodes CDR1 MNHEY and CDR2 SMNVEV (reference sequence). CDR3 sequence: CASSSPGDNYGYTF. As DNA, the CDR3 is TGTGCCAGCAGTTCTCCAGGGGATAACTATGGCTACACCTTC.

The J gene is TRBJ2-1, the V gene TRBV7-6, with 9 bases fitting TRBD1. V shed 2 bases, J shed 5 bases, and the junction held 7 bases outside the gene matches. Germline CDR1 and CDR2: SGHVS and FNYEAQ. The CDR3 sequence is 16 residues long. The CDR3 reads CASSLWNRGQNNEQFF. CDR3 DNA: TGTGCCAGCAGCTTATGGAACAGGGGGCAAAACAATGAGCAGTTCTTC.

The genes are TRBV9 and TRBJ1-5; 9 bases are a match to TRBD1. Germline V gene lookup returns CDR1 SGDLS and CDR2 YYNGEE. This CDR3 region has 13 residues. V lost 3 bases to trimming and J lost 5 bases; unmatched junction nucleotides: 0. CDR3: CASSGTGDQPQHF. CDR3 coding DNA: TGTGCCAGCAGCGGGACAGGGGATCAGCCCCAGCATTTT.

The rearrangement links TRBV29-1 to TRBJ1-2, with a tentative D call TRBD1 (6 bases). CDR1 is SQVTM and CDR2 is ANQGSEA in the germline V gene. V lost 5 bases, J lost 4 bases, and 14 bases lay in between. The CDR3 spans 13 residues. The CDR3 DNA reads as TGCAGCGTTCGAACACAGGGAAGCTATGGCTACACCTTC. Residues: CSVRTQGSYGYTF. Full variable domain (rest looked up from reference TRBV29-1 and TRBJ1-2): SAVISQKPSRDICQRGTSLTIQCQVDSQVTMMFWYRQQPGQSLTLIATANQGSEATYESGFVIDKFPISRPNLTFSTLTVSNMSPEDSSIYLCSVRTQGSYGYTFGSGTRLTVV.

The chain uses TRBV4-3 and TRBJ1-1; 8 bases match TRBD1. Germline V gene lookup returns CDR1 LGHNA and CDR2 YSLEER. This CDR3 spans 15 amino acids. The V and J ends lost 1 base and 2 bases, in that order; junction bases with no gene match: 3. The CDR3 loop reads CASSQGGQVNTEAFF. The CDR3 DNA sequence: TGCGCCAGCAGCCAAGGGGGACAGGTCAACACTGAAGCTTTCTTT.

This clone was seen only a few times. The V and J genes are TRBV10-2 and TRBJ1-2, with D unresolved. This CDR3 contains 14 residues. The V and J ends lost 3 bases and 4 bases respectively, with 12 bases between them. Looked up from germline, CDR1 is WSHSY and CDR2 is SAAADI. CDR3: CASSDERRSYGYTF. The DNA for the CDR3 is TGCGCCAGCAGTGATGAGAGGAGGTCCTATGGCTACACCTTC.

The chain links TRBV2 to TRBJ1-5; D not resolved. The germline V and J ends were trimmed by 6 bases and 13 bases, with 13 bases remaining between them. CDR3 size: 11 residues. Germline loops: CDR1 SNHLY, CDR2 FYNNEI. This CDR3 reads CASREQLKQHF. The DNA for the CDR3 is TGTGCCAGCAGGGAACAGCTGAAGCAGCATTTT.

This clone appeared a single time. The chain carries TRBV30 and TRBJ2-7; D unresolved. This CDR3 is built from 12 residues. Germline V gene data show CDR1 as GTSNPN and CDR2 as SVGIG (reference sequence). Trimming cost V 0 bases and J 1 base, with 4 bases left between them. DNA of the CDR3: TGTGCCTGGAGTGTCGCTTCCTACGAGCAGTACTTC. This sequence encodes CAWSVASYEQYF.

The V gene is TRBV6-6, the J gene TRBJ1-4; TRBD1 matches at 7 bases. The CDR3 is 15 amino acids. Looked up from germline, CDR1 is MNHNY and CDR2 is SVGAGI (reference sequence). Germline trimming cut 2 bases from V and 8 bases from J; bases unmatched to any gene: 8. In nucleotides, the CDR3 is TGTGCCAGCAGTTACGGGTACAGGGGCCGGGAAAAACTGTTTTTT. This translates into CASSYGYRGREKLFF.

CDR3 region: CAWSARVQETQYF. CDR3 coding DNA: TGTGCCTGGAGTGCTCGGGTACAAGAGACCCAGTACTTC. This chain links TRBV30 with TRBJ2-5; D uncertain. The V end was cut by 1 base, the J end by 2 bases, with 8 bases between. The CDR3 totals 13 residues. From germline, CDR1 is GTSNPN and CDR2 SVGIG (reference sequence).

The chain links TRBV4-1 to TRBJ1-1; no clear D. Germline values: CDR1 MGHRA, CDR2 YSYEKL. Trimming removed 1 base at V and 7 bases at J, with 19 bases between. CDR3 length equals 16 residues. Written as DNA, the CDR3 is TGCGCCAGCAGCCAAGGGGTCGACTCGGAAAGACTTGAAGCTTTCTTT. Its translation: CASSQGVDSERLEAFF.

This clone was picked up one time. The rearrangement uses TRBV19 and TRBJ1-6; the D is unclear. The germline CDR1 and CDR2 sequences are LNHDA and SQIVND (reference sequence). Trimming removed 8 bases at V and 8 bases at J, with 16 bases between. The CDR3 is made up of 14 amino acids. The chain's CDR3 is CASSGPTSHSPLHF. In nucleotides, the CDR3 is TGTGCCAGTTCGGGCCCTACAAGCCATTCACCCCTCCACTTT.

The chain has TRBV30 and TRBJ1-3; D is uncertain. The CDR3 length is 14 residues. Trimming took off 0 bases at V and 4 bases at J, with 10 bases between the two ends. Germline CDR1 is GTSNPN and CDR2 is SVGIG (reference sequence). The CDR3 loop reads CAWSVKGSGNTIYF. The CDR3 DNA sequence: TGTGCCTGGAGTGTAAAAGGGTCCGGAAACACCATATATTTT.